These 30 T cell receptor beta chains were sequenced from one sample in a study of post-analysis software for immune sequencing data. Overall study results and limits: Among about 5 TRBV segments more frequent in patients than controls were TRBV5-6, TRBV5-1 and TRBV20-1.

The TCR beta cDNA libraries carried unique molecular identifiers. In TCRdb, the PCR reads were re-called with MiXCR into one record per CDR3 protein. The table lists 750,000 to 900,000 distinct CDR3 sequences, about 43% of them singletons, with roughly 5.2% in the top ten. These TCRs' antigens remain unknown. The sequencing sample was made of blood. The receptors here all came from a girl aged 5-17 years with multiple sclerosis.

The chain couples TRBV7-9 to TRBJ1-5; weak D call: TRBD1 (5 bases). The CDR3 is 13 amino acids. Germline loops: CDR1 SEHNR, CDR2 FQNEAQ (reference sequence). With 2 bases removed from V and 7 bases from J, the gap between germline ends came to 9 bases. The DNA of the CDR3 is TGTGCCAGCAGCTTAAACCAGGGACAGCCCCAGCATTTT. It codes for CASSLNQGQPQHF.

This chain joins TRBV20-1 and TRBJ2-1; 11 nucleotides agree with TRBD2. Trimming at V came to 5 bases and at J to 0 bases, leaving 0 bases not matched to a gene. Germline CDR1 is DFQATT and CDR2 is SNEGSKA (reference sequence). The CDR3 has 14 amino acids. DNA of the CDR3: TGCAGTGCTGGACTAGCGGGCTCCTACAATGAGCAGTTCTTC. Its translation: CSAGLAGSYNEQFF.

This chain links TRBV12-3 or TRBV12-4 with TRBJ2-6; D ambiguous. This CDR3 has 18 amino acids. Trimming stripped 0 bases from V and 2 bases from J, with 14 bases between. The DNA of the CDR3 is TGTGCCAGCAGTTTAGCCTCACACTGGGTTCCTGGGGCCAACGTCCTGACTTTC. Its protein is CASSLASHWVPGANVLTF.

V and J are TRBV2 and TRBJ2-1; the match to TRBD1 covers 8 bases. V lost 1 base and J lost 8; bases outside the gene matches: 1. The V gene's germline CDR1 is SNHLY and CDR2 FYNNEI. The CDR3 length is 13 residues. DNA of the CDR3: TGTGCCAGCAGTGAAGTGACAGGGGATGAGCAGTTCTTC. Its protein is CASSEVTGDEQFF.

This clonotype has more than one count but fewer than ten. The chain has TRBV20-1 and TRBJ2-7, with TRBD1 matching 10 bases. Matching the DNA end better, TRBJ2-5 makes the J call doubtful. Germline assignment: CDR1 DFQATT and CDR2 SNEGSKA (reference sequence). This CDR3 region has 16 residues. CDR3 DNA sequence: TGCAGTGCTAGAGCGCCGCGGACAGGGGGTTGGGAGACCCAGTACTTC. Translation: CSARAPRTGGWETQYF.

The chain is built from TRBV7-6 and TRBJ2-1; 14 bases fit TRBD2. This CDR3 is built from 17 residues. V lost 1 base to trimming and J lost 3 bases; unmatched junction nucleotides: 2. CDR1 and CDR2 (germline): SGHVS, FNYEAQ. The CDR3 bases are TGTGCCAGCAGCTTAGGGGGGACTAGCGGGGGCTACAATGAGCAGTTCTTC. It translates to CASSLGGTSGGYNEQFF.

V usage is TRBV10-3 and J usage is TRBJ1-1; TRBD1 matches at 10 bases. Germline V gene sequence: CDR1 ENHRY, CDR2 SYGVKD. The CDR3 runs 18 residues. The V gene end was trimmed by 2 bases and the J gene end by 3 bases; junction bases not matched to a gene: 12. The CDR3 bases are TGTGCCATCAGTGAGACATCCGGGACAGGGGATCTGGACACTGAAGCTTTCTTT. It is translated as CAISETSGTGDLDTEAFF.

The CDR3, as DNA: TGTGCCAGCAGTGAATATGCCGGGGAGCAGTTCTTC. This gives the protein CASSEYAGEQFF. The chain uses TRBV25-1 and TRBJ2-1; D call uncertain. The germline gives CDR1 MGHDK, CDR2 SYGVNS. This CDR3 has 12 residues. V dropped 0 bases and J dropped 10 bases, with 7 bases sitting between them.

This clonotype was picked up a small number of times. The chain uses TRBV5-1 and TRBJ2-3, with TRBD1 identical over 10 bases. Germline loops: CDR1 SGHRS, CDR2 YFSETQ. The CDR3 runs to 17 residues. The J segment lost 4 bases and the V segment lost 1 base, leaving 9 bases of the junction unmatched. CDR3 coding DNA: TGCGCCAGCAGCTTGAGTGGACAGGGGGAGAAGGCAGATACGCAGTATTTT. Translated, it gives CASSLSGQGEKADTQYF. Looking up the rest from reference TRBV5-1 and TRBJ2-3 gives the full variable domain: KAGVTQTPRYLIKTRGQQVTLSCSPISGHRSVSWYQQTPGQGLQFLFEYFSETQRNKGNFPGRFSGRQFSNSRSEMNVSTLELGDSALYLCASSLSGQGEKADTQYFGPGTRLTVL.

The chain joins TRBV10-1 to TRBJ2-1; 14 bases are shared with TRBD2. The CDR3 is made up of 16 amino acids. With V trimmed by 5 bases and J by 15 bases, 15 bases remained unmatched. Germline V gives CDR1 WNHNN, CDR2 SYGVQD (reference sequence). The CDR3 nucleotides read TGCGCCAGCAGTCCAGACCCCGGGACTAGCGGGAGTTATCTGTTCTTC. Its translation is CASSPDPGTSGSYLFF.

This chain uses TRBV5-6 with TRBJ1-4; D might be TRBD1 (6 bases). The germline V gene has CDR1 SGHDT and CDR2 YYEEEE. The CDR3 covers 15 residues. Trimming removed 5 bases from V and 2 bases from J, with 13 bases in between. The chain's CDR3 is CASRGRGFTNEKLFF. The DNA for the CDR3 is TGTGCCAGCAGGGGCAGGGGATTCACTAATGAAAAACTGTTTTTT.

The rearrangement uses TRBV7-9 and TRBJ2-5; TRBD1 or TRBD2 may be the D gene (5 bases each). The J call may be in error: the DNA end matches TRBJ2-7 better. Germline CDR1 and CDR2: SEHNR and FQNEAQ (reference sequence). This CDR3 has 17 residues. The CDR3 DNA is TGTGCCAGCAGCTCCAACACGGGACGAAGATCTGGCGCCGAGCAGTACTTC. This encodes CASSSNTGRRSGAEQYF.

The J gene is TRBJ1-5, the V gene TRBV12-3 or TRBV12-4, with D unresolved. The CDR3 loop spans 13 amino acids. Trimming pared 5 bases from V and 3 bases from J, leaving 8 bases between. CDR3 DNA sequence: TGTGCCAGCAGTATGAAGGCCAATCAGCCCCAGCATTTT. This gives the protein CASSMKANQPQHF.

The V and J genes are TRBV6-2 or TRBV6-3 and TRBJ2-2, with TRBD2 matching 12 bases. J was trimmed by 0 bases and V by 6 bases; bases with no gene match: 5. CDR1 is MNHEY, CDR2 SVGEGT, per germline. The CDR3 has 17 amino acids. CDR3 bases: TGTGCCAGCAGCTTTCTAGCGGGAGGGCCGAACACCGGGGAGCTGTTTTTT. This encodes CASSFLAGGPNTGELFF.

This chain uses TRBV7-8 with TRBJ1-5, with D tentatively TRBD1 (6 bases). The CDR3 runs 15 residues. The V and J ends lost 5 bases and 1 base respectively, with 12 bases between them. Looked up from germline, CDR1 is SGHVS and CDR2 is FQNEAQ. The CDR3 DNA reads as TGTGCCAGCAGCCCACAGGGTTGGAGCAATCAGCCCCAGCATTTT. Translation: CASSPQGWSNQPQHF. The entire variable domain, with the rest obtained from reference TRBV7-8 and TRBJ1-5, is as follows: GAGVSQSPRYKVAKRGQDVALRCDPISGHVSLFWYQQALGQGPEFLTYFQNEAQLDKSGLPSDRFFAERPEGSVSTLKIQRTQQEDSAVYLCASSPQGWSNQPQHFGDGTRLSIL.

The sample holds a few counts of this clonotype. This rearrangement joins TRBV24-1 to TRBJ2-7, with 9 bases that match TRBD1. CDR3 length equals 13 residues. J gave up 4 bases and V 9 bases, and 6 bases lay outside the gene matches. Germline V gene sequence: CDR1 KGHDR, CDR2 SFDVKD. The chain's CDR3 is CATWDREFYEQYF. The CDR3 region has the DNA TGTGCCACCTGGGACAGGGAGTTTTACGAGCAGTACTTC.

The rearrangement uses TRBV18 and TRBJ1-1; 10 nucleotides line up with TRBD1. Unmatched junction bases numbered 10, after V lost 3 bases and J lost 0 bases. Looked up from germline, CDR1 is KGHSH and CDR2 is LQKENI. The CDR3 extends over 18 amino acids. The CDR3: CASSPMTGQGLMNTEAFF. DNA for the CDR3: TGTGCCAGCTCACCGATGACGGGACAGGGGCTCATGAACACTGAAGCTTTCTTT.

The CDR3 loop reads CASSLRGGRGRANVLTF. The CDR3 DNA is TGTGCCAGCAGCTTAAGGGGCGGCCGCGGGAGGGCCAACGTCCTGACTTTC. The chain combines TRBV7-9 with TRBJ2-6; possibly TRBD2 for D (6 bases). Germline lookup yields CDR1 SEHNR and CDR2 FQNEAQ (reference sequence). This CDR3 is built from 17 residues. The V gene lost 2 bases and the J gene lost 5 bases, with 16 bases spanning the gap.

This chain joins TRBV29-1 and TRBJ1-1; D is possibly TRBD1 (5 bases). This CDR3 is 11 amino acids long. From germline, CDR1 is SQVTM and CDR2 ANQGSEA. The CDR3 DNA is TGCACCGCGGGGGGAGTCACTGAAGCTTTCTTT. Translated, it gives CTAGGVTEAFF.

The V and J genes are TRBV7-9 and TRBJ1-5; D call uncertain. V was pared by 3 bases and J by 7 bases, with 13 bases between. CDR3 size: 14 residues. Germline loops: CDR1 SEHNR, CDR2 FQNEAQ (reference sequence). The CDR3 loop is CASSLAGIGQPQHF. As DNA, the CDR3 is TGTGCCAGCAGCTTGGCAGGAATTGGGCAGCCCCAGCATTTT.

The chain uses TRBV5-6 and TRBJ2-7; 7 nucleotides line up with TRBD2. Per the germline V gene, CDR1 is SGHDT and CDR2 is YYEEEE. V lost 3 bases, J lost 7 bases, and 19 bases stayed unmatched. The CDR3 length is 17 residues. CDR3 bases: TGTGCCAGCAGCTCTCTCCTAGGGAGGGTCTCCTACAATGAGCAGTACTTC. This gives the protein CASSSLLGRVSYNEQYF.

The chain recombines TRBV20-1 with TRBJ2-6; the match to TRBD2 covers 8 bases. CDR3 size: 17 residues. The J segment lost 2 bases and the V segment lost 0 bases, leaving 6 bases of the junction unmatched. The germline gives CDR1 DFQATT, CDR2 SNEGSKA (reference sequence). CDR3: CSARDRAGRAGANVLTF. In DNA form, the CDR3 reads TGCAGTGCTAGAGATCGTGCCGGGAGGGCTGGGGCCAACGTCCTGACTTTC.

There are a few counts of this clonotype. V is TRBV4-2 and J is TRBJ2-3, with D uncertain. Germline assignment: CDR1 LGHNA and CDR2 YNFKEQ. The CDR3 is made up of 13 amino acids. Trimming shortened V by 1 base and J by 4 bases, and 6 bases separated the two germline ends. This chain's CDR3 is CASSQVWSDTQYF. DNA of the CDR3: TGTGCCAGCAGCCAAGTGTGGTCAGATACGCAGTATTTT.

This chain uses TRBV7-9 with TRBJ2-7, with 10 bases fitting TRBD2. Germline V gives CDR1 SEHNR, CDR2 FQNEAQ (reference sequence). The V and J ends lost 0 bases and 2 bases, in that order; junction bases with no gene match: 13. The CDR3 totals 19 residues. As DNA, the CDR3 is TGTGCCAGCAGCTTAGCAGGGCCCCAAGGGAGCGGGAGGGCCTACGAGCAGTACTTC. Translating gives CASSLAGPQGSGRAYEQYF.

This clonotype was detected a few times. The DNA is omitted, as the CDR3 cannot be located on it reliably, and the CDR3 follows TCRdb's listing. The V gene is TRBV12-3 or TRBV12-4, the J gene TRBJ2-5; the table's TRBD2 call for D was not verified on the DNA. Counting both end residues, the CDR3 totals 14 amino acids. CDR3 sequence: CASSSSTRSETQYF.

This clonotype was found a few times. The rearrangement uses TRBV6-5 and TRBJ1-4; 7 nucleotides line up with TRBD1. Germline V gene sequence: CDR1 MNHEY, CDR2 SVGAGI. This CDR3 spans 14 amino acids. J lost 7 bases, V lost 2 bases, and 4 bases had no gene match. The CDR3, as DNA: TGTGCCAGCAGTTACAGGGGGCGAGGTGAAAAACTGTTTTTT. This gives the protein CASSYRGRGEKLFF.

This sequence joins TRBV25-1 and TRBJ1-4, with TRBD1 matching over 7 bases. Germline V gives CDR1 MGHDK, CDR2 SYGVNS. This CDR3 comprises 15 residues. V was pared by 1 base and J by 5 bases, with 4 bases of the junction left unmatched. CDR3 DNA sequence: TGTGCCAGCAGTGAATGGCGGGGACAGAATGAAAAACTGTTTTTT. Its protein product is CASSEWRGQNEKLFF. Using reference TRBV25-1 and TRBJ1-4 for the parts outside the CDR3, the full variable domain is EADIYQTPRYLVIGTGKKITLECSQTMGHDKMYWYQQDPGMELHLIHYSYGVNSTEKGDLSSESTVSRIRTEHFPLTLESARPSHTSQYLCASSEWRGQNEKLFFGSGTQLSVL.

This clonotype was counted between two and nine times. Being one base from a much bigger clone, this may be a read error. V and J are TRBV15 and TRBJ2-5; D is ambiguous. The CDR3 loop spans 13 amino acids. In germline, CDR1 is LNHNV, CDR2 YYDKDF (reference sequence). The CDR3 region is CAASRDQRETQYF. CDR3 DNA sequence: TGTGCCGCCAGCAGAGATCAGAGAGAGACCCAGTACTTC.

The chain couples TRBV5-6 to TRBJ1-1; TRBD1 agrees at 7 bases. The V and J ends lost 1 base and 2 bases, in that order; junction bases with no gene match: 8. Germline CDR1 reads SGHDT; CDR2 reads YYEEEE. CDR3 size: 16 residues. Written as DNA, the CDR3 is TGTGCCAGCAGCTTGAGGGGGCTACGAGTAAACACTGAAGCTTTCTTT. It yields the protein CASSLRGLRVNTEAFF. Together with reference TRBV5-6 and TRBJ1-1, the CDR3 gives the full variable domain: DAGVTQSPTHLIKTRGQQVTLRCSPKSGHDTVSWYQQALGQGPQFIFQYYEEEERQRGNFPDRFSGHQFPNYSSELNVNALLLGDSALYLCASSLRGLRVNTEAFFGQGTRLTVV.

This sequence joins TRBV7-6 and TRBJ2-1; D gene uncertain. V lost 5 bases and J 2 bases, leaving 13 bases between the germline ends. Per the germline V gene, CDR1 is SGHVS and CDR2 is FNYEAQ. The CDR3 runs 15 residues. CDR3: CASSRTLDPYNEQFF. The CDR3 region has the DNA TGTGCCAGCAGCCGAACTCTAGATCCCTACAATGAGCAGTTCTTC.